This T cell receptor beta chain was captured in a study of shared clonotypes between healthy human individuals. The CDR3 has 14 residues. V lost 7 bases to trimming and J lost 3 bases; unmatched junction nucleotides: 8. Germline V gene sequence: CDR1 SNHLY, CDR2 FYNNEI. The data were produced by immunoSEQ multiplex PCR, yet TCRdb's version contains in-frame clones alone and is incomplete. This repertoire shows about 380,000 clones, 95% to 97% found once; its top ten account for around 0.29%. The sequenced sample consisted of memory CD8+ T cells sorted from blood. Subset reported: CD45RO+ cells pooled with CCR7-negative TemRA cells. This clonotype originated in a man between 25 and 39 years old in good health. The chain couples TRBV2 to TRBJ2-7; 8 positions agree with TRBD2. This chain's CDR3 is CASTGTSGYYEQYF. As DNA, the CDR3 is TGTGCCAGCACAGGTACTAGCGGATACTACGAGCAGTACTTC.